This T cell receptor beta chain was obtained from a study of beta chain features in type 1 diabetes. As concerns this clone: What it binds is not known.

Of the isolated RNA, all was reverse transcribed, and so the sequenced material was expressed TCRB transcripts. The table came from immunoSEQ multiplex PCR; TCRdb's copy has only in-frame clones and leaves some out. The sample has about 360,000 clones; roughly 12% are singletons. General observations from the study: Moderate yet significant TCRB CDR3 shortening was seen in Type 1 diabetes patients in all four CD4+ subsets.

V gave up 2 bases and J gave up 4 bases, with 5 bases separating them. The CDR3 is 12 residues long. Germline CDR1 reads SNHLY; CDR2 reads FYNNEI. Purities over 95% were achieved in all sorted populations. This sequence was found in a woman between 18 and 29 years old with type 1 diabetes. This chain joins TRBV2 and TRBJ1-2; no reliable D call. The sample was naive CD4+ T cells from blood. CDR3 region: CASSERAYGYTF. The CDR3 DNA reads TGTGCCAGCAGTGAACGAGCCTATGGCTACACCTTC. Full variable domain (outside the CDR3, taken from reference TRBV2 and TRBJ1-2): EPEVTQTPSHQVTQMGQEVILRCVPISNHLYFYWYRQILGQKVEFLVSFYNNEISEKSEIFDDQFSVERPDGSNFTLKIRSTKLEDSAMYFCASSERAYGYTFGSGTRLTVV.